The 21 T cell receptor beta chains below all came from one sample that was sequenced in a study of blood T cell repertoires in COVID-19. Sequencing was performed with immunoSEQ multiplex PCR; in TCRdb, only in-frame clones are kept and a portion is missing. The repertoire includes about 210,000 clones, around three quarters of them detected once, and roughly 6.7% sits in the top ten. Material for sequencing was peripheral blood. The source is an older woman with acute or convalescent COVID-19.

V gene TRBV7-8 combines with J gene TRBJ2-7, with unresolved D. With 0 bases removed from V and 0 bases from J, the gap between germline ends came to 6 bases. Per the germline V gene, CDR1 is SGHVS and CDR2 is FQNEAQ. This CDR3 comprises 14 residues. CDR3 DNA: TGTGCCAGCAGCTTAGCCTTCGTCTCCTACGAGCAGTACTTC. It yields the protein CASSLAFVSYEQYF.

The chain is built from TRBV4-1 and TRBJ2-7; TRBD1 agrees at 9 bases. Germline-derived CDR1 and CDR2 are MGHRA and YSYEKL. The CDR3 contains 18 residues. V lost 1 base, J lost 4 bases, and 14 bases stayed unmatched. The CDR3 nucleotides read TGCGCCAGCAGCCAAGCCCCGGCACGGACAGGGGACTTTTACGAGCAGTACTTC. It codes for CASSQAPARTGDFYEQYF.

CDR3 protein: CATSGASAGDYNEQFF. CDR3 DNA sequence: TGTGCCACCAGTGGGGCTTCAGCGGGGGACTACAATGAGCAGTTCTTC. This rearrangement joins TRBV24-1 to TRBJ2-1; 8 bases are a match to TRBD2. Trimming took 5 bases from V and 3 from J; bases not matched to a gene: 8. Germline loops: CDR1 KGHDR, CDR2 SFDVKD. There are 16 residues in the CDR3.

This clone was recorded a few times. The gene calls are TRBV5-6 and TRBJ1-6; D perhaps matches TRBD1 (5 bases). The CDR3 has 15 amino acids. Trimming pared 4 bases from V and 8 bases from J, leaving 16 bases between. Per germline, CDR1 SGHDT and CDR2 YYEEEE. CDR3 DNA sequence: TGTGCCAGCAGCAAAATAGGCAGGGTAGATTCACCCCTCCACTTT. Its translation: CASSKIGRVDSPLHF. Full variable domain (remainder filled in from reference TRBV5-6 and TRBJ1-6): DAGVTQSPTHLIKTRGQQVTLRCSPKSGHDTVSWYQQALGQGPQFIFQYYEEEERQRGNFPDRFSGHQFPNYSSELNVNALLLGDSALYLCASSKIGRVDSPLHFGNGTRLTVT.

The chain combines TRBV7-9 with TRBJ2-5, with D possibly being TRBD2 (7 bases). CDR1 is SEHNR and CDR2 is FQNEAQ in the germline V gene (reference sequence). The CDR3 extends over 15 amino acids. V lost 3 bases to trimming and J lost 4 bases, with 15 bases between them. The CDR3 reads CASSLIPGGGETQYF. The CDR3 nucleotides are TGTGCCAGCAGCTTGATCCCGGGGGGCGGAGAGACCCAGTACTTC.

The chain carries TRBV5-4 and TRBJ1-2, with 9 bases that match TRBD1. The junction had 5 bases not matched to a gene; V was cut back by 1 base and J by 7 bases. The CDR3 has 14 residues. The germline V gene encodes CDR1 SGHNT and CDR2 YYREEE (reference sequence). The CDR3 DNA is TGTGCCAGCAGCTTGCAGGGACAGGGCTTTGGCTACACCTTC. Residues: CASSLQGQGFGYTF.

The chain uses TRBV2 and TRBJ1-1; 8 positions match TRBD1. The V gene's germline CDR1 is SNHLY and CDR2 FYNNEI. This CDR3 is built from 15 residues. The V and J ends lost 4 bases and 1 base, in that order; junction bases with no gene match: 5. The CDR3 region is CASSAEGTGNTEAFF. CDR3 in DNA: TGTGCCAGCAGTGCTGAGGGGACAGGGAACACTGAAGCTTTCTTT.

Comments on this clone: The germline gene is not matched at one end of the junction; a read error may be the cause. This rearrangement joins TRBV29-1 to TRBJ1-5; no clear D gene. This CDR3 has 14 residues. Germline-derived CDR1 and CDR2 are SQVTM and ANQGSEA. The CDR3 region has the DNA TGCAGCGTTGAAGATCTAAGTAGCGATCAGCCCCAGCATTTT. It codes for CSVEDLSSDQPQHF.

The chain has TRBV21-1 and TRBJ2-7; TRBD2 is taken as the D call from the table, unchecked against the DNA. TRBV21-1 is designated a pseudogene. This CDR3 region has 17 residues. The CDR3: CASRLRRTSGGTREQYV. As DNA, the CDR3 is TGTGCCAGCAGACTTCGGCGGACTAGCGGGGGGACACGAGAGCAGTACGTC.

This chain joins TRBV29-1 and TRBJ2-2; 9 bases line up with TRBD2. The germline CDR1 and CDR2 sequences are SQVTM and ANQGSEA. Trimming removed 0 bases from V and 6 bases from J; junction bases left unmatched: 8. The CDR3 covers 16 residues. Here the CDR3 DNA reads TGCAGCGTTGAAGATATAACGCGGGGGGGCCCCGGGGAGCTGTTTTTT. Translation: CSVEDITRGGPGELFF.

The chain couples TRBV1 to TRBJ2-5; the listed D gene, TRBD1, was not tested against the DNA. TRBV1 is termed a pseudogene. CDR3 length equals 14 residues. CDR3 protein: CTSSLRQGTETQYF. CDR3 nucleotide sequence: TGCACCAGCAGCCTACGACAGGGGACGGAGACCCAGTACTTC.

The chain is built from TRBV10-1 and TRBJ1-4; unclear D gene. The CDR3 sequence is 13 residues long. Germline CDR1 and CDR2: WNHNN and SYGVQD (reference sequence). The V gene lost 4 bases and the J gene lost 4 bases, with 7 bases spanning the gap. CDR3 in DNA: TGCGCCAGCAGTGCGAGCCGTAATGAAAAACTGTTTTTT. Encoded protein: CASSASRNEKLFF.

The genes are TRBV18 and TRBJ2-3, with 13 bases lining up with TRBD2. The CDR3 spans 22 residues. After removal of 3 bases from V and 0 bases from J, the junction contained 18 bases not matched to a gene. Germline CDR1 reads KGHSH; CDR2 reads LQKENI. In DNA form, the CDR3 reads TGTGCCAGCTCACCCGATGGAGGCTTAACTAGCGGGGGGGCGTCTAGCACAGATACGCAGTATTTT. It encodes CASSPDGGLTSGGASSTDTQYF.

The chain couples TRBV11-2 to TRBJ2-1; possible D gene TRBD1, 7 bases. Trimming took 2 bases from V and 2 from J, leaving 16 bases between them. This CDR3 comprises 17 residues. Germline V gene data show CDR1 as SGHAT and CDR2 as FQNNGV. In nucleotides, the CDR3 is TGTGCCAGCAGCTTACGCCTTGCGGGGACAGCCTACAATGAGCAGTTCTTC. This encodes CASSLRLAGTAYNEQFF. The full variable domain, with the rest looked up from reference TRBV11-2 and TRBJ2-1, is EAGVAQSPRYKIIEKRQSVAFWCNPISGHATLYWYQQILGQGPKLLIQFQNNGVVDDSQLPKDRFSAERLKGVDSTLKIQPAKLEDSAVYLCASSLRLAGTAYNEQFFGPGTRLTVL.

This sequence joins TRBV19 and TRBJ1-2; 7 bases map to TRBD1. J was trimmed by 2 bases and V by 3 bases; bases with no gene match: 3. The CDR3 has 14 residues. Germline assignment: CDR1 LNHDA and CDR2 SQIVND (reference sequence). CDR3: CASSMDRRNYGYTF. The CDR3 region has the DNA TGTGCCAGTAGTATGGACAGGAGGAACTATGGCTACACCTTC.

The J gene is TRBJ2-3, the V gene TRBV3-1 (or the pseudogene TRBV3-2), with D maybe TRBD2 (6 bases). Trimming stripped 1 base from V and 8 bases from J, with 13 bases between. Germline-derived CDR1 and CDR2 are LGHDT and YNNKEL (reference sequence). This CDR3 is built from 14 residues. CDR3 in amino acids: CASSQAEERVTQYF. Here the CDR3 DNA reads TGTGCCAGCAGCCAAGCCGAGGAGCGGGTTACGCAGTATTTT.

This clone was observed a few times. V usage is TRBV10-3 and J usage is TRBJ1-2, with 10 positions matching TRBD1. The CDR3 spans 13 residues. Germline lookup yields CDR1 ENHRY and CDR2 SYGVKD. With 10 bases clipped from V and 3 bases from J, the junction kept 5 bases outside the gene matches. The CDR3 region is CATTGTGDYGYTF. Written as DNA, the CDR3 is TGTGCCACCACCGGGACAGGGGACTATGGCTACACCTTC.

The CDR3 DNA reads as TGTGCCAGCAGCCAGGGGCCATCTGGGTCGACCCAGTACTTC. This translates into CASSQGPSGSTQYF. The chain joins TRBV11-2 to TRBJ2-5, with a tentative D call TRBD1 (6 bases). Germline V gives CDR1 SGHAT, CDR2 FQNNGV. With 5 bases removed from V and 7 bases from J, the gap between germline ends came to 17 bases. This CDR3 comprises 14 residues.

This clone was counted a single time. V is TRBV5-1 and J is TRBJ2-3; D perhaps matches TRBD2 (6 bases). The CDR3 loop spans 16 amino acids. Trimming took 0 bases from V and 0 from J, leaving 11 bases between them. The germline gives CDR1 SGHRS, CDR2 YFSETQ. The CDR3 protein is CASSLDGRGSTDTQYF. The CDR3 nucleotides read TGCGCCAGCAGCTTGGACGGGCGGGGCAGCACAGATACGCAGTATTTT.

Worth noting for this clone: One junction end does not reproduce the germline sequence, and a read error may be involved. This chain links TRBV3-1 (or the pseudogene TRBV3-2) with TRBJ2-1; a weak D match, TRBD1 (6 bases). This CDR3 comprises 12 residues. Germline V lookup: CDR1 LGHDT, CDR2 YNNKEL (reference sequence). CDR3 region: CASSQGDRHQLF. CDR3 nucleotides: TGTGCCAGCAGCCAAGGCGACAGGCATCAGCTCTTC.

This clone was seen only a few times. This sequence joins TRBV5-4 and TRBJ1-2; D perhaps matches TRBD1 (6 bases). CDR1 is SGHNT and CDR2 is YYREEE in the germline V gene (reference sequence). V was clipped by 3 bases and J by 4 bases, with 10 bases between them. The CDR3 is 13 residues long. The CDR3 bases are TGTGCCAGCAGCTCAGGGGTTCGCTATGGCTACACCTTC. This codes for CASSSGVRYGYTF.